The next 27 T cell receptor beta chains were all read from a single sample in a study of blood T cell repertoires in COVID-19. Clones were read by immunoSEQ multiplex PCR, and TCRdb kept only the in-frame ones, dropping some. The profile covers about 160,000 clones, with approximately 95% appearing a single time and roughly 2.1% taken by the ten largest. The specimen sequenced was peripheral blood. These receptors originate from a woman in her fifties or sixties with COVID-19, enrolled during active disease.

The rearrangement uses TRBV19 and TRBJ1-6, with a tentative D call TRBD1 (5 bases). The CDR3 loop spans 14 amino acids. Trimming stripped 3 bases from V and 8 bases from J, with 11 bases between. Germline values: CDR1 LNHDA, CDR2 SQIVND (reference sequence). Written as DNA, the CDR3 is TGTGCCAGTAGTATTGGGGCCGGAGATTCACCCCTCCACTTT. Encoded protein: CASSIGAGDSPLHF.

The chain has TRBV12-5 and TRBJ1-1; D not resolved. This CDR3 is built from 12 residues. Trimming took 3 bases from V and 1 from J, leaving 3 bases between them. In germline, CDR1 is LGHNT, CDR2 FRNRAP. The CDR3 here is CASGFGNTEAFF. The DNA for the CDR3 is TGTGCTAGTGGTTTCGGGAACACTGAAGCTTTCTTT.

V is TRBV30 and J is TRBJ2-2; unclear D gene. The CDR3 loop spans 14 amino acids. Germline CDR1 is GTSNPN and CDR2 is SVGIG (reference sequence). V lost 2 bases and J lost 4, with 11 bases in between. The CDR3, as DNA: TGTGCCTGGAGTACCACTCGAGGCACCGGGGAGCTGTTTTTT. This gives the protein CAWSTTRGTGELFF. The whole variable domain, filled in from reference TRBV30 and TRBJ2-2, reads SQTIHQWPATLVQPVGSPLSLECTVEGTSNPNLYWYRQAAGRGLQLLFYSVGIGQISSEVPQNLSASRPQDRQFILSSKKLLLSDSGFYLCAWSTTRGTGELFFGEGSRLTVL.

The gene calls are TRBV7-2 and TRBJ2-7, with 7 bases lining up with TRBD2. This CDR3 is 15 amino acids long. The germline V gene encodes CDR1 SGHTA and CDR2 FQGNSA. Unmatched junction bases numbered 11, after V lost 5 bases and J lost 4 bases. DNA of the CDR3: TGTGCCAGCAGCCAACCTCGGACTAGTTTGTACGAGCAGTACTTC. It codes for CASSQPRTSLYEQYF. Variable domain in full (rest from reference TRBV7-2 and TRBJ2-7): GAGVSQSPSNKVTEKGKDVELRCDPISGHTALYWYRQSLGQGLEFLIYFQGNSAPDKSGLPSDRFSAERTGGSVSTLTIQRTQQEDSAVYLCASSQPRTSLYEQYFGPGTRLTVT.

The gene calls are TRBV27 and TRBJ1-1, with 7 bases matching TRBD1. This CDR3 region has 14 residues. V was clipped by 8 bases and J by 3 bases; unmatched bases: 9. Germline V gene lookup returns CDR1 MNHEY and CDR2 SMNVEV (reference sequence). The CDR3 sequence is CASGYRGSDTEAFF. The DNA of the CDR3 is TGTGCCAGCGGCTACAGGGGATCGGACACTGAAGCTTTCTTT.

This clone was seen only once. This chain uses TRBV4-2 with TRBJ1-1, with TRBD1 matching over 7 bases. The CDR3 has 18 amino acids. Germline V lookup: CDR1 LGHNA, CDR2 YNFKEQ. V dropped 4 bases and J dropped 5; count of bases not matched to a gene: 19. This CDR3 is CASSPLGWTGVYQTEAFF. Written as DNA, the CDR3 is TGTGCCAGCAGCCCCTTGGGGTGGACAGGTGTTTACCAGACTGAAGCTTTCTTT.

The rearrangement uses TRBV7-9 and TRBJ1-2; D ambiguous. CDR1 is SEHNR and CDR2 is FQNEAQ in the germline V gene (reference sequence). V gave up 1 base and J gave up 2 bases, with 11 bases separating them. CDR3 size: 15 residues. This CDR3 is CASSLEVASNYGYTF. DNA for the CDR3: TGTGCCAGCAGCTTAGAAGTCGCGTCAAACTATGGCTACACCTTC.

This chain connects TRBV11-2 to TRBJ1-1; 7 bases fit TRBD1. The germline gives CDR1 SGHAT, CDR2 FQNNGV. This CDR3 is built from 12 residues. The junction had 1 base not matched to a gene; V was cut back by 4 bases and J by 5 bases. The chain's CDR3 is CASSWGQTEAFF. The CDR3 DNA follows: TGTGCCAGCAGCTGGGGACAGACTGAAGCTTTCTTT.

In this sample, this clone turned up once. This chain connects TRBV4-1 to TRBJ1-2; TRBD1 matches at 8 bases. V shed 4 bases and J 5 bases; nucleotides not matched to a gene: 12. Germline assignment: CDR1 MGHRA and CDR2 YSYEKL. CDR3 length: 16 amino acids. The CDR3 sequence: CASSPQPAGGNYGYTF. The CDR3 bases are TGCGCCAGCAGCCCCCAGCCCGCAGGGGGCAATTATGGCTACACCTTC.

This rearrangement joins TRBV5-1 to TRBJ1-2; no reliable D call. The CDR3 runs 13 residues. V was cut by 1 base and J by 1 base, with 5 bases left in between. From germline, CDR1 is SGHRS and CDR2 YFSETQ. CDR3 nucleotides: TGCGCCAGCAGCTTGCCGGGTAACTATGGCTACACCTTC. Amino acids: CASSLPGNYGYTF. Complete variable domain (other parts from reference TRBV5-1 and TRBJ1-2): KAGVTQTPRYLIKTRGQQVTLSCSPISGHRSVSWYQQTPGQGLQFLFEYFSETQRNKGNFPGRFSGRQFSNSRSEMNVSTLELGDSALYLCASSLPGNYGYTFGSGTRLTVV.

This clone has more than one count but fewer than ten. The chain is built from TRBV7-9 and TRBJ2-7, with 8 bases identical to TRBD1. V shed 3 bases and J 3 bases; nucleotides not matched to a gene: 1. In germline, CDR1 is SEHNR, CDR2 FQNEAQ (reference sequence). The CDR3 spans 13 residues. The CDR3 loop is CASSLTGDYEQYF. The CDR3 nucleotides are TGTGCCAGCAGCTTGACAGGGGACTACGAGCAGTACTTC.

J is TRBJ2-5 and V is TRBV7-9; D gene ambiguous. This CDR3 is built from 11 residues. V lost 3 bases, J lost 4 bases, and 3 bases lay in between. Germline CDR1 reads SEHNR; CDR2 reads FQNEAQ (reference sequence). The CDR3 region has the DNA TGTGCCAGCAGCTTCGGAGAGACCCAGTACTTC. It encodes CASSFGETQYF.

The chain links TRBV7-3 to TRBJ2-7, with TRBD1 identical over 9 bases. The CDR3 spans 14 residues. CDR1 and CDR2 (germline): SGHTA, FQGTGA. J was trimmed by 7 bases and V by 4 bases; bases with no gene match: 8. CDR3 region: CASSSGTGSKEQYF. DNA for the CDR3: TGTGCCAGCAGCTCCGGGACAGGGTCTAAGGAGCAGTACTTC.

The chain has TRBV5-8 and TRBJ1-1; possibly TRBD1 for D (6 bases). V gave up 3 bases and J gave up 2 bases, with 8 bases separating them. The CDR3 contains 13 residues. Germline CDR1 is SGHTS and CDR2 is YDEGEE. The CDR3 here is CASSSDSNTEAFF. The CDR3 bases are TGTGCCAGCAGCTCGGACAGTAACACTGAAGCTTTCTTT.

The rearrangement uses TRBV19 and TRBJ1-3; weak D call: TRBD1 (6 bases). Germline CDR1 is LNHDA and CDR2 is SQIVND (reference sequence). V lost 0 bases, J lost 2 bases, and 8 bases lay in between. The CDR3 runs 15 residues. The CDR3 nucleotides are TGTGCCAGTAGTATAGAGGGGGCGCCTGGAAACACCATATATTTT. The encoded protein is CASSIEGAPGNTIYF.

This chain joins TRBV9 and TRBJ2-2; 9 bases match TRBD2. The trim removed 0 bases at V and 3 bases at J, leaving 9 bases unmatched. The CDR3 is made up of 18 amino acids. Germline V gene lookup returns CDR1 SGDLS and CDR2 YYNGEE. CDR3 residues: CASSVEVAGVPDTGELFF. DNA of the CDR3: TGTGCCAGCAGCGTAGAGGTAGCGGGGGTCCCGGACACCGGGGAGCTGTTTTTT.

V usage is TRBV7-9 and J usage is TRBJ1-2, with D tentatively TRBD1 (6 bases). Trimming removed 6 bases from V and 7 bases from J, with 18 bases in between. Germline assignment: CDR1 SEHNR and CDR2 FQNEAQ (reference sequence). The CDR3 consists of 14 residues. The CDR3 sequence: CASSLGARGSGYTF. The CDR3 bases are TGTGCCAGCAGTCTAGGAGCCAGGGGCTCTGGCTACACCTTC.

The gene calls are TRBV11-3 and TRBJ1-1, with unresolved D. Deletions cut 1 base from V and 5 bases from J, with 8 bases between. Germline CDR1 SGHNT, CDR2 YENEEA. CDR3 length: 13 residues. DNA of the CDR3: TGTGCCAGCAGCTTAGCCTCAACTACTGAAGCTTTCTTT. Translated, it gives CASSLASTTEAFF.

The rearrangement links TRBV21-1 to TRBJ2-5; TRBD2, the table's D call, lacks a check against the DNA. TRBV21-1 is a pseudogene segment. The CDR3 contains 14 residues. The CDR3 loop reads CASSKEAGRETQYF. For the CDR3, the DNA is TGTGCCAGCAGCAAAGAGGCGGGGCGTGAGACCCAGTACTTC.

This clone has just a few counts. The rearrangement joins TRBV4-1 to TRBJ2-1; possible D gene TRBD2, 7 bases. Looked up from germline, CDR1 is MGHRA and CDR2 is YSYEKL. This CDR3 contains 14 residues. Deletions cut 7 bases from V and 7 bases from J, with 17 bases between. Written as DNA, the CDR3 is TGCGCCAGCATGAGGGGGGGGGCCGATAATGAGCAGTTCTTC. Its protein is CASMRGGADNEQFF.

J is TRBJ2-3 and V is TRBV5-4; TRBD1 is a possible D gene (5 bases). Trimming stripped 0 bases from V and 3 bases from J, with 14 bases between. The germline CDR1 and CDR2 sequences are SGHNT and YYREEE (reference sequence). The CDR3 totals 16 residues. The CDR3 DNA reads as TGTGCCAGCAGCTTGGGTTTGAGTAGGGGTACAGATACGCAGTATTTT. Amino acid sequence: CASSLGLSRGTDTQYF. The variable domain in full, with the rest retrieved from reference TRBV5-4 and TRBJ2-3, is ETGVTQSPTHLIKTRGQQVTLRCSSQSGHNTVSWYQQALGQGPQFIFQYYREEENGRGNFPPRFSGLQFPNYSSELNVNALELDDSALYLCASSLGLSRGTDTQYFGPGTRLTVL.

The chain recombines TRBV6-5 with TRBJ1-5; 8 nucleotides line up with TRBD1. Trimming removed 5 bases from V and 5 bases from J; junction bases left unmatched: 2. The CDR3 loop spans 13 amino acids. Germline-derived CDR1 and CDR2 are MNHEY and SVGAGI. The CDR3 loop reads CASSPTGDQPQHF. As DNA, the CDR3 is TGTGCCAGCAGTCCGACAGGGGATCAGCCCCAGCATTTT.

The chain employs TRBV20-1 and TRBJ1-2; 7 bases match TRBD1. The V segment lost 3 bases and the J segment 5 bases; nucleotides outside the gene matches: 9. CDR3 length: 14 residues. Germline assignment: CDR1 DFQATT and CDR2 SNEGSKA (reference sequence). CDR3 residues: CSASWATGYYGYTF. CDR3 sequence (DNA): TGCAGTGCTAGTTGGGCGACAGGGTATTATGGCTACACCTTC.

The chain joins TRBV14 to TRBJ1-2; the D gene is possibly TRBD1 (6 bases). Germline loops: CDR1 SGHDN, CDR2 FVKESK. V gave up 0 bases and J gave up 7 bases, with 12 bases separating them. This CDR3 contains 14 residues. Here the CDR3 reads CASSQEPLGGGYTF. CDR3 in DNA: TGTGCCAGCAGCCAAGAACCTCTAGGGGGTGGCTACACCTTC.

To note about this clone: Additional DNA sequences in this sample encode the identical CDR3. V gene TRBV9 combines with J gene TRBJ1-2; D is uncertain. V was shortened by 1 base and J by 3 bases, with 4 bases between the two germline ends. Germline CDR1 reads SGDLS; CDR2 reads YYNGEE. The CDR3 is 12 residues long. The CDR3 sequence is CASSVRDYGYTF. The CDR3 DNA reads as TGTGCCAGCAGCGTACGGGACTATGGCTACACCTTC. Together with reference TRBV9 and TRBJ1-2, the CDR3 gives the full variable domain: DSGVTQTPKHLITATGQRVTLRCSPRSGDLSVYWYQQSLDQGLQFLIQYYNGEERAKGNILERFSAQQFPDLHSELNLSSLELGDSALYFCASSVRDYGYTFGSGTRLTVV.

This sequence joins TRBV5-6 and TRBJ2-1, with 7 bases aligning to TRBD2. Trimming took 2 bases from V and 5 from J; bases not matched to a gene: 4. The CDR3 has 14 residues. The germline V gene has CDR1 SGHDT and CDR2 YYEEEE. Written as DNA, the CDR3 is TGTGCCAGCAGCTTAGTAACTAGCGACAATGAGCAGTTCTTC. Translating gives CASSLVTSDNEQFF. The variable domain in full, with the rest retrieved from reference TRBV5-6 and TRBJ2-1, is DAGVTQSPTHLIKTRGQQVTLRCSPKSGHDTVSWYQQALGQGPQFIFQYYEEEERQRGNFPDRFSGHQFPNYSSELNVNALLLGDSALYLCASSLVTSDNEQFFGPGTRLTVL.

The DNA of the CDR3 is TGTGCCAGCAGCTTTCAAAGGGGGACACAAGAGACCCAGTACTTC. It codes for CASSFQRGTQETQYF. This chain joins TRBV7-2 and TRBJ2-5; D is possibly TRBD1 (6 bases). V lost 3 bases, J lost 2 bases, and 13 bases lay in between. The germline CDR1 and CDR2 sequences are SGHTA and FQGNSA. The CDR3 runs 15 residues.